This T cell receptor beta chain was documented in a study of molecular identifiers for immune sequencing clone quantification. The CDR3 extends over 14 amino acids. A word on this clonotype: A much more abundant neighbour one base away suggests this may be a read error.

MiXCR, applied by TCRdb to the PCR reads, yields one record per CDR3 protein. The sample shows about 100,000 distinct CDR3 sequences, roughly a third of them seen only once. The origin of this receptor is a human donor in good health. Some libraries in this study had Jurkat cell RNA spiked in. The rearrangement joins TRBV12-3 or TRBV12-4 to TRBJ1-1; D call uncertain. Specimen: naive CD8+ T cells from blood, with Jurkat cell RNA spiked in. The subset: FACS-sorted CD8+CD4-CCR7+CD45RA+ naive T cells. The DNA of the CDR3 is TGTGCCAGCAGCTTAGGGAAGGTCGGTACTGAAGCTTTCTTT. It yields the protein CASSLGKVGTEAFF.